The clone carrying this T cell receptor beta chain came up many times. The time point denotes: persistent/refractory GD, antithyroid drugs over 5 years with positive TRAb. Following extraction of RNA from PBMCs, that RNA was used to make the TCR library. With EDTA tubes as the receptacles, roughly 9.7 milliliters of peripheral blood were drawn. The source of the sample is a study of regulatory T cells in long-lasting Graves disease. Overall study: Persistent Graves' disease required over 5 years of antithyroid drugs and positive TSH receptor antibodies.

This CDR3 region has 16 residues. Trimming took 3 bases from V and 4 from J; bases not matched to a gene: 9. Germline CDR1 reads SQVTM; CDR2 reads ANQGSEA. To make TCR beta libraries, researchers used iRepertoire HTBI primers and Arm-PCR of CDR3 regions. MiXCR, applied by TCRdb to the multiplex PCR reads, yields one record per CDR3 protein. The table has 350,000 to 500,000 distinct CDR3 sequences, 21% seen once. The chain combines TRBV29-1 with TRBJ1-2; TRBD1 matches 12 bases. Here the sequenced sample was peripheral blood mononuclear cells (PBMCs), taken when the disease was refractory, from a patient treated with antithyroid drugs. The source is a female donor with Graves disease. In DNA, the CDR3 is TGCAGCGTTGAGGGGACAGGGGGCTCTGGTAGCTATGGCTACACCTTC. Residues: CSVEGTGGSGSYGYTF. Variable domain in full (rest from reference TRBV29-1 and TRBJ1-2): SAVISQKPSRDICQRGTSLTIQCQVDSQVTMMFWYRQQPGQSLTLIATANQGSEATYESGFVIDKFPISRPNLTFSTLTVSNMSPEDSSIYLCSVEGTGGSGSYGYTFGSGTRLTVV.